Listed below are T cell receptor beta chains from one sample, sequenced in a study of identical twins. A single record per CDR3 protein comes from TCRdb applying MiXCR to the 5' RACE reads. There are roughly 1.6 million distinct CDR3 sequences in the sample; around a third occur only once, and more than 0.25% lies in the top ten. Sequencing was performed on cord blood. The origin of the receptors is a newborn girl in good health. Each CDR3 is given without its conserved first and last residue. The order of the fields is clone size, V gene, CDR3 length, J gene, CDR3 protein. Size values are once, few and many counts, or a class for expanded clones, and some rows have none.

-,TRBV5-1,13,TRBJ2-7,ASSFEGSPTYEQY
few,TRBV12-3/TRBV12-4,13,TRBJ2-2,ASSGRGLNTGELF
-,TRBV28,13,TRBJ2-7,ASKSGRARSYEQY
-,TRBV28,12,TRBJ2-3,ASSPFLGSDTQY
few,TRBV4-2,11,TRBJ2-1,ASSQNNYNEQF
-,TRBV20-1,12,TRBJ1-2,SARRRPNGYGYT
-,TRBV20-1,13,TRBJ2-5,SARESSGSLETQY
-,TRBV9,13,TRBJ1-1,ACSVDAQGGTEAF
few,TRBV11-3,11,TRBJ1-1,ASSRLWNTEAF
-,TRBV20-1,9,TRBJ2-5,SISGSETQY
-,TRBV5-1,12,TRBJ1-2,ASSFGFTNYGYT
few,TRBV4-1,12,TRBJ2-1,ASRAKAGYNEQF
many,TRBV12-3/TRBV12-4,13,TRBJ1-6,ASSLPGRYNSPLH
-,TRBV5-1,13,TRBJ2-3,ASSLGSYRTDTQY
-,TRBV6-5,15,TRBJ2-2,ASSYASGFANTGELF
-,TRBV20-1,15,TRBJ2-7,SATPLAGGPHSYEQY
many,TRBV2,13,TRBJ2-7,ASSAGPRVTYEQY
-,TRBV5-1,12,TRBJ1-2,ASSPEGRDYGYT
many,TRBV6-2/TRBV6-3,9,TRBJ1-1,ASSYPGEAF
few,TRBV12-3/TRBV12-4,13,TRBJ1-4,ASRERTGVWEKLF
few,TRBV2,10,TRBJ2-7,ASSDYEYEQY
-,TRBV25-1,11,TRBJ1-2,ASSDRVFGGYT
-,TRBV29-1,10,TRBJ2-7,SVVSTAYEQY
-,TRBV20-1,10,TRBJ2-7,SPTSVSYEQY
-,TRBV20-1,13,TRBJ1-2,SARYIGSQGAGYT
few,TRBV28,13,TRBJ2-3,ASSKAGANTDTQY
-,TRBV10-3,13,TRBJ1-2,AISESPRTVLYYT
few,TRBV21-1,15,TRBJ2-1,ASRGTSGRAPYNEQF
-,TRBV20-1,11,TRBJ1-5,SARPYINQPQH
few,TRBV24-1,13,TRBJ1-5,ATSSTAHSNQPQH
few,TRBV19,13,TRBJ2-1,ASSMVVRSYNEQF
-,TRBV12-3/TRBV12-4,15,TRBJ2-5,ASSLRRGTAVQETQY
-,TRBV7-2,14,TRBJ1-5,ASSLGASRDHQPQH
-,TRBV25-1,14,TRBJ2-1,ASSVGVLAGRNEQF
-,TRBV20-1,11,TRBJ1-4,IASKGVNEKLF
-,TRBV10-3,13,TRBJ2-4,AISGQDRGGKEQY